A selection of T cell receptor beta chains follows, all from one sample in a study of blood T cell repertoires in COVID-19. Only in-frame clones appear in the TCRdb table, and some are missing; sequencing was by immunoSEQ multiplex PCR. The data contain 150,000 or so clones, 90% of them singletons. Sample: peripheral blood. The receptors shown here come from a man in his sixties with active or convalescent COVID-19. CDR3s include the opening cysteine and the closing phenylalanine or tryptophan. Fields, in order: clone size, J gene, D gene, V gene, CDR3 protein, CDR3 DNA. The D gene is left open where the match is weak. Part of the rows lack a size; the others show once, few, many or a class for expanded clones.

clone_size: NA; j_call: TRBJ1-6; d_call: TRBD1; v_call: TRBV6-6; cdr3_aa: CASTYDPGTGVLALHF; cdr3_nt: TGTGCCAGCACGTATGACCCCGGGACAGGGGTTTTGGCCCTCCACTTT
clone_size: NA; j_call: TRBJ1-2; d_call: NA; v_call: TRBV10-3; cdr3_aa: CASLRGDYGYTF; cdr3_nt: TGTGCCAGCTTAAGGGGTGACTATGGCTACACCTTC
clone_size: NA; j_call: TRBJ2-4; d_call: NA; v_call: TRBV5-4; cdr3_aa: CASSFGEAKNIQYF; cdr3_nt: TGTGCCAGCAGCTTCGGTGAAGCCAAAAACATTCAGTACTTC
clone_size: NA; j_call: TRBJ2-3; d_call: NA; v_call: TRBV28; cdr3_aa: CASSLRGRRATDTQYF; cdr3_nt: TGTGCCAGCAGCCTTAGGGGCCGGAGAGCCACAGATACGCAGTATTTT
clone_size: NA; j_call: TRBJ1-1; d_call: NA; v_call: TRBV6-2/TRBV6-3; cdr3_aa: CASGSPRRGGTEAFF; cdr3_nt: TGTGCCAGCGGTTCACCTCGTCGGGGGGGGACTGAAGCTTTCTTT
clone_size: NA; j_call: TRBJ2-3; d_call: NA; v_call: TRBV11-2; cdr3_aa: CASSPRSGLGTQYF; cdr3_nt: TGTGCCAGCAGCCCGAGAAGCGGGCTTGGGACGCAGTATTTT
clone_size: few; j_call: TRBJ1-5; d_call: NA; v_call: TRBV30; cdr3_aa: CAWSHNSNQPQHF; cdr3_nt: TGTGCCTGGAGTCACAATAGCAATCAGCCCCAGCATTTT
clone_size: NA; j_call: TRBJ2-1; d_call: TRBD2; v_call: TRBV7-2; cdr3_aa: CASSLNLRTSFNEQFF; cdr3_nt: TGTGCCAGCAGCCTAAACCTAAGGACTAGTTTCAATGAGCAGTTCTTC
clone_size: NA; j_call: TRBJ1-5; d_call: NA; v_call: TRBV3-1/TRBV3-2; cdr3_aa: CASSQRAGRGQPQHF; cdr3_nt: TGTGCCAGCAGCCAACGAGCGGGTCGAGGTCAGCCCCAGCATTTT
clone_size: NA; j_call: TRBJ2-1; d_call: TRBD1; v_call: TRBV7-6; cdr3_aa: CASSIQGAAGLSNEQFF; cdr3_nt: TGTGCCAGCAGCATACAGGGGGCAGCGGGACTAAGCAATGAGCAGTTCTTC
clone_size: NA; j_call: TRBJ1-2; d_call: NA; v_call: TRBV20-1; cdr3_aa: CSASDGRVKGYTF; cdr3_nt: TGCAGTGCTAGTGACGGCAGGGTGAAAGGCTACACCTTC
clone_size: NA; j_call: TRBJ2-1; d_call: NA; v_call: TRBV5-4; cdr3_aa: CASSLDLGSAEQFF; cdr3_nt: TGTGCCAGCAGCTTGGATTTGGGGAGTGCTGAGCAGTTCTTC
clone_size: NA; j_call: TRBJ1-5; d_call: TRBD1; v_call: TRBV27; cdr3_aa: CASSPRGQPGVYSNQPQHF; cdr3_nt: TGTGCCAGCAGCCCACGGGGACAGCCAGGGGTATATAGCAATCAGCCCCAGCATTTT
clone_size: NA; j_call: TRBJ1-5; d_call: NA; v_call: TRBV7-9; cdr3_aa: CASSLDRTNQPQHF; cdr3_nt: TGTGCCAGCAGCCTCGACAGAACCAATCAGCCCCAGCATTTT
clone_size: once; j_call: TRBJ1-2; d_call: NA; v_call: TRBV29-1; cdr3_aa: CSVAGNYGYTF; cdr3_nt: TGCAGCGTGGCCGGGAACTATGGCTACACCTTC
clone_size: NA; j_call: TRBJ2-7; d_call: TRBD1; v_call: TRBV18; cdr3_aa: CASSPPGQGPYEQYF; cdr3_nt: TGTGCCAGCTCACCACCGGGACAGGGCCCCTACGAGCAGTACTTC
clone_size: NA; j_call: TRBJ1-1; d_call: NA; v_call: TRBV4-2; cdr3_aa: CASSPRAGFENTEAFF; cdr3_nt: TGTGCCAGCAGCCCCCGGGCAGGGTTTGAGAACACTGAAGCTTTCTTT
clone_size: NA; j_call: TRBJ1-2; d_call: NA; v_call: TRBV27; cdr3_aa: CASREEGRFNYGYTF; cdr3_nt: TGTGCCAGCAGGGAAGAGGGCCGATTTAACTATGGCTACACCTTC
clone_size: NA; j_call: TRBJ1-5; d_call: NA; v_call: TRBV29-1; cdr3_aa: CSVAGGYNQPQHF; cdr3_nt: TGCAGCGTTGCGGGGGGTTATAATCAGCCCCAGCATTTT
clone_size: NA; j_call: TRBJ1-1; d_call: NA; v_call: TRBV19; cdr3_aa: CASSIRGNTEAFF; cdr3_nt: TGTGCCAGTAGTATACGCGGGAACACTGAAGCTTTCTTT
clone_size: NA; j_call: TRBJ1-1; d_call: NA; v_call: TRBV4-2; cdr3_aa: CASSQTRERGAFF; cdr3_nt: TGTGCCAGCAGCCAGACCCGGGAGCGGGGAGCTTTCTTT
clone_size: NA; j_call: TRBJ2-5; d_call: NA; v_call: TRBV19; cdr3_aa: CASSILAGETQYF; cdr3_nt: TGTGCCAGTAGTATTTTGGCAGGGGAGACCCAGTACTTC
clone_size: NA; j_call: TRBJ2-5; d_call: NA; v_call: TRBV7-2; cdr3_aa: CASSSPERRDRDQYF; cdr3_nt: TGTGCCAGCAGCTCTCCGGAGCGGAGGGATCGAGACCAGTACTTC
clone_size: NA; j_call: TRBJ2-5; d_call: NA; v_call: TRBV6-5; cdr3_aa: CASSRDNLGTQYF; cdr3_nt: TGTGCCAGCAGCCGGGACAACTTGGGGACCCAGTACTTC
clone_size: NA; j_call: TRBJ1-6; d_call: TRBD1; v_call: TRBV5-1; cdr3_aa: CASSYDTGANNSPLHF; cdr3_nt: TGCGCCAGCAGCTATGATACAGGGGCGAATAATTCACCCCTCCACTTT
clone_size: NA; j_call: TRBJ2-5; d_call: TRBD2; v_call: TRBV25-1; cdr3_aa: CASSTRPQSGGGSETQYF; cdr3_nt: TGTGCCAGCAGCACCCGTCCTCAATCGGGAGGGGGGTCAGAGACCCAGTACTTC
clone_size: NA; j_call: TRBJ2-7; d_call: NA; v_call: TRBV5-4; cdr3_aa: CASSLGADSSYEQYF; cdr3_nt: TGTGCCAGCAGCCTGGGGGCGGACAGCTCCTACGAGCAGTACTTC
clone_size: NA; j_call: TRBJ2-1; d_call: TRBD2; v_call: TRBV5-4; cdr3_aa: CASSSGTNRRDEQFF; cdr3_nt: TGTGCCAGCAGCTCCGGGACTAACAGGCGTGATGAGCAGTTCTTC
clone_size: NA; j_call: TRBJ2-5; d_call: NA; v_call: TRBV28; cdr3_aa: CASNPASQETQYF; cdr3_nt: TGTGCCAGCAATCCAGCGAGCCAAGAGACCCAGTACTTC
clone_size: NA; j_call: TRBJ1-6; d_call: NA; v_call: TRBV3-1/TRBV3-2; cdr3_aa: CASSQVTGINSPLHF; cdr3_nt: TGTGCCAGCAGCCAAGTTACAGGGATCAATTCACCCCTCCACTTT
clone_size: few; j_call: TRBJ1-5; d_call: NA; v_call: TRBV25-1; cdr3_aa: CASSDRTAGNQPQHF; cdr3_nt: TGTGCCAGCAGTGATAGGACAGCGGGCAATCAGCCCCAGCATTTT
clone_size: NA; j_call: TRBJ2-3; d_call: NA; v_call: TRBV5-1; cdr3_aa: CASSPQGWDTDTQYF; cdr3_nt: TGCGCCAGCAGTCCACAGGGATGGGACACAGATACGCAGTATTTT
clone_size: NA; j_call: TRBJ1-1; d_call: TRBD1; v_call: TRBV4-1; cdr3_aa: CASTSAGGFNTEAFF; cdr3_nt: TGCGCCAGCACCTCAGCAGGGGGATTTAACACTGAAGCTTTCTTT
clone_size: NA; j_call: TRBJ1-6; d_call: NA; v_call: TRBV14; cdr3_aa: CASSQNNRENSPLHF; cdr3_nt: TGTGCCAGCAGCCAAAACAACAGGGAGAATTCACCCCTCCACTTT
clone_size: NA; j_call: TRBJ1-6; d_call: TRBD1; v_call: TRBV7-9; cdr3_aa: CASSPTGGGAYNSPLHF; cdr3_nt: TGTGCCAGCAGTCCTACAGGGGGAGGGGCCTATAATTCACCCCTCCACTTT
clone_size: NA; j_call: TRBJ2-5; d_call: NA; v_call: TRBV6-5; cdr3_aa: CASRKEGLETQYF; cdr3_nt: TGTGCCAGCAGGAAGGAGGGGTTGGAGACCCAGTACTTC
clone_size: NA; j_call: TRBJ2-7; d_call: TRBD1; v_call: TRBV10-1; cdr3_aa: CASSETGTGIPYEQYF; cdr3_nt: TGCGCCAGCAGTGAAACCGGGACAGGGATTCCCTACGAGCAGTACTTC
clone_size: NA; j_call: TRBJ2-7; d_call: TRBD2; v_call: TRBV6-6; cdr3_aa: CASSLRGDEQYF; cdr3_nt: TGTGCCAGCAGTCTACGGGGGGACGAGCAGTACTTC
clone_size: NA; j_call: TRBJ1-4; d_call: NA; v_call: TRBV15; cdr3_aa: CATSRAGVREKLFF; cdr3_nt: TGTGCCACCAGCAGAGCAGGGGTTAGGGAAAAACTGTTTTTT
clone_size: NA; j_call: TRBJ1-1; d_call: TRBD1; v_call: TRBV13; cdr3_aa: CASSASTGGAAGDTEAFF; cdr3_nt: TGTGCCAGCAGCGCCTCTACAGGGGGCGCTGCTGGGGACACTGAAGCTTTCTTT
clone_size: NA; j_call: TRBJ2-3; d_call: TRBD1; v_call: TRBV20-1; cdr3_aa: CSAREDRTQYF; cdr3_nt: TGCAGTGCTAGAGAGGACAGGACGCAGTATTTT
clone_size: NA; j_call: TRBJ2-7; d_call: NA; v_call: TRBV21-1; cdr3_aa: CASSLRDRSYEQYF; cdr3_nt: TGTGCCAGCAGCTTACGGGACAGGTCCTACGAGCAGTACTTC
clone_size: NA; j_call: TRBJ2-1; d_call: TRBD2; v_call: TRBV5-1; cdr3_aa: CASSLPAGGTYNEQFF; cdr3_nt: TGCGCCAGCAGCCTACCAGCGGGAGGGACCTACAATGAGCAGTTCTTC
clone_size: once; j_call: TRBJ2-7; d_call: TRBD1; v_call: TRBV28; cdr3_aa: CASSLHHPKTGGPSYEQYF; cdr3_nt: TGTGCCAGCAGTTTACACCACCCCAAGACAGGGGGCCCTTCCTACGAGCAGTACTTC
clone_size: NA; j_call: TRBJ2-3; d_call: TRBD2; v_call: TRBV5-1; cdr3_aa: CASASGGATDTQYF; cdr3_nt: TGCGCCAGTGCAAGCGGGGGGGCAACAGATACGCAGTATTTT
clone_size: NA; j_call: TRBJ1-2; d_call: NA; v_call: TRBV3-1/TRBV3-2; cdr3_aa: CASSQDGGSVYGYTF; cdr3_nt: TGTGCCAGCAGCCAAGATGGGGGCTCCGTCTATGGCTACACCTTC
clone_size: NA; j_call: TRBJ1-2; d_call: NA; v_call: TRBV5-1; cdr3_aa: CASSLETAFYGYTF; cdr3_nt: TGCGCCAGCAGCTTGGAGACAGCCTTCTATGGCTACACCTTC
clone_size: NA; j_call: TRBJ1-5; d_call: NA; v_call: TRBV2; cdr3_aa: CASSGRSEEQPQHF; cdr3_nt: TGTGCCAGCAGCGGTAGATCGGAGGAACAGCCCCAGCATTTT
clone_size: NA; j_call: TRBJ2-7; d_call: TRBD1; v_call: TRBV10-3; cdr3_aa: CAISEGQGAYEQYF; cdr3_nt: TGTGCCATCAGTGAGGGACAGGGGGCCTACGAGCAGTACTTC
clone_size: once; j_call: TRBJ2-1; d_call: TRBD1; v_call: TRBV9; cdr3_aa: CASSTRTGLLFF; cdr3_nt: TGTGCCAGCAGCACCCGGACAGGGCTTCTGTTCTTC
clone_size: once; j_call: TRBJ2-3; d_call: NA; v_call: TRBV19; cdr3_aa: CASSPPMKIVADTQYF; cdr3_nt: TGTGCCAGTAGCCCCCCTATGAAGATCGTCGCAGATACGCAGTATTTT
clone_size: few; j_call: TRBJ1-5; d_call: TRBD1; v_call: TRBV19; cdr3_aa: CASSGGQGVVNQPQHF; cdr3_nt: TGTGCCAGTAGTGGAGGACAGGGGGTCGTGAATCAGCCCCAGCATTTT
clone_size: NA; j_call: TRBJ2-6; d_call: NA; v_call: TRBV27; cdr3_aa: CASSFQYSSGANVLTF; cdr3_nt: TGTGCCAGCAGTTTTCAATACAGCTCTGGGGCCAACGTCCTGACTTTC
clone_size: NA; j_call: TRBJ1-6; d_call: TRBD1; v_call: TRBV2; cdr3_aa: CASRRDRGLSPLHF; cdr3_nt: TGTGCCAGCAGGAGGGACAGGGGTTTGTCACCCCTCCACTTT